This TCR beta chain originates from a study of cytomegalovirus exposure and HLA in healthy donors. The PCR used 60 Vbeta and 13 Jbeta primers. This table comes from immunoSEQ multiplex PCR, and its TCRdb copy is limited to in-frame clones, with some not included. Of 100,000 to 150,000 clones in the sample, under 90% were seen once. The ends were cut back, 5 bases at V and 1 base at J, with 12 bases in the middle. Per the germline V gene, CDR1 is SGHRS and CDR2 is YFSETQ. The CDR3 covers 15 residues. This clonotype was sampled from a woman between 35 and 50 years old in good health and CMV-seronegative. The sample was PBMCs. The rearrangement uses TRBV5-1 and TRBJ2-2; no clear D. The CDR3 protein is CASSNSPQNTGELFF. For the CDR3, the DNA is TGCGCCAGCAGTAACAGCCCACAGAACACCGGGGAGCTGTTTTTT.